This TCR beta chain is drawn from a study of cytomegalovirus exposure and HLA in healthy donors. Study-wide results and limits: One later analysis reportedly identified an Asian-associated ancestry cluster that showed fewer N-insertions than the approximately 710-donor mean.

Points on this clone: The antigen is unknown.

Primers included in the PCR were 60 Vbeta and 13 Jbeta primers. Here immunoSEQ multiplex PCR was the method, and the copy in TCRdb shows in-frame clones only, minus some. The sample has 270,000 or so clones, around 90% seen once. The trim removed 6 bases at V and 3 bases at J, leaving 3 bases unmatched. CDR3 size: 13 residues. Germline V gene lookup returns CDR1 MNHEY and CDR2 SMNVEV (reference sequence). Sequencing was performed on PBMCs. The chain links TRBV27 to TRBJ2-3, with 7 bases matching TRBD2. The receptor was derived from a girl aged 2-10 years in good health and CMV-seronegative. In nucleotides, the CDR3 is TGTGCCAGCAGCCGACTAGCAACAGATACGCAGTATTTT. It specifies CASSRLATDTQYF.